This T cell receptor (beta chain) was captured in a study of T-cell memory formation after mild COVID-19. Overall study context: Largely, TCR clusters stayed within a single donor.

This clonotype was seen a handful of times. Antigen: not known. CDR1 and CDR2 from the germline V gene are LNHNV and YYDKDF (reference sequence). The CDR3 contains 20 residues. V lost 5 bases to trimming and J lost 0 bases; unmatched junction nucleotides: 16. A 5'RACE reaction primed in the constant segment made cDNA libraries of TCR alpha and TCR beta, and these carried sample barcodes and UMIs. TCRdb re-derived calls from the 5' RACE reads in MiXCR, one entry per CDR3 protein. The table shows 580,000 or so distinct CDR3 sequences, with roughly a sixth occurring only once. General observations from the study: CD4/CD8 balance held among clones contracting day 15 to 85, and later expanders leaned CD4+.

The specimen sequenced was PBMCs or a T cell subset sorted from them (not recorded which). This chain links TRBV15 with TRBJ2-3, with 11 bases matching TRBD2. The origin of this receptor is an adult woman who had mild COVID-19 (a few samples of this study predate the infection). Cell type and time point are not known. CDR3 sequence (DNA): TGTGCCACCAGCTCTACACTAGCGGGGGCCCATCAAACTAGCACAGATACGCAGTATTTT. Amino acids: CATSSTLAGAHQTSTDTQYF. The variable domain in full, completed from reference TRBV15 and TRBJ2-3, reads DAMVIQNPRYQVTQFGKPVTLSCSQTLNHNVMYWYQQKSSQAPKLLFHYYDKDFNNEADTPDNFQSRRPNTSFCFLDIRSPGLGDTAMYLCATSSTLAGAHQTSTDTQYFGPGTRLTVL.